This passage covers 5 T cell receptor beta chains from one sample sequenced in a study of blood T cell repertoires in COVID-19. Libraries were prepared by immunoSEQ multiplex PCR; TCRdb keeps only in-frame clonotypes and omits some of them. Of about 200,000 clones in the sample, approximately 90% were seen once. The sequenced sample was peripheral blood. These receptors originate from a man aged 45-60 years with acute or convalescent COVID-19.

The chain is built from TRBV5-1 and TRBJ1-1, with 7 bases identical to TRBD1. Trimming took 3 bases from V and 4 from J; bases not matched to a gene: 9. Germline V gene data show CDR1 as SGHRS and CDR2 as YFSETQ. The CDR3 runs 15 residues. CDR3 amino acids: CASSSTRDSGTEAFF. The CDR3 bases are TGCGCCAGCAGCTCGACCCGGGACAGCGGCACTGAAGCTTTCTTT.

The chain employs TRBV28 and TRBJ1-2; 7 bases are shared with TRBD1. The CDR3 loop spans 13 amino acids. Per the germline V gene, CDR1 is MDHEN and CDR2 is SYDVKM. V trimming: 6 bases; J trimming: 3 bases; junction bases outside the gene matches: 4. The CDR3 DNA is TGTGCCAGCAGGGTAGGGGGCGACTATGGCTACACCTTC. This sequence encodes CASRVGGDYGYTF.

This chain uses TRBV28 with TRBJ2-1; 10 bases line up with TRBD2. The CDR3 spans 14 residues. Germline CDR1 reads MDHEN; CDR2 reads SYDVKM. After removal of 7 bases from V and 6 bases from J, the junction contained 6 bases not matched to a gene. The CDR3 nucleotides read TGTGCCAGCACCTACCTAGCGGGAGCCAATGAGCAGTTCTTC. Translating it yields CASTYLAGANEQFF. Full variable domain (remainder filled in from reference TRBV28 and TRBJ2-1): DVKVTQSSRYLVKRTGEKVFLECVQDMDHENMFWYRQDPGLGLRLIYFSYDVKMKEKGDIPEGYSVSREKKERFSLILESASTNQTSMYLCASTYLAGANEQFFGPGTRLTVL.

The rearrangement uses TRBV7-9 and TRBJ2-7; 8 bases are shared with TRBD2. V lost 1 base, J lost 4 bases, and 6 bases stayed unmatched. The CDR3 runs 15 residues. Per germline, CDR1 SEHNR and CDR2 FQNEAQ (reference sequence). CDR3 amino acids: CASSLVTSGSYEQYF. CDR3 sequence (DNA): TGTGCCAGCAGCTTAGTTACGAGCGGGAGTTACGAGCAGTACTTC.

The CDR3 sequence: CASTLGRVTEAFF. As DNA, the CDR3 is TGTGCCAGCACATTAGGTCGGGTCACTGAAGCTTTCTTT. The chain combines TRBV27 with TRBJ1-1; D gene uncertain. V lost 7 bases and J 4 bases, leaving 13 bases between the germline ends. The CDR3 totals 13 residues. Germline V lookup: CDR1 MNHEY, CDR2 SMNVEV (reference sequence).